This TCR beta chain came from a study of blood T cell repertoires in COVID-19. Across the whole study: COVID-19 samples collected from the United States, Italy and Spain covered acute and convalescent phases. PBMCs, B-cell-depleted T cells, or T cells provided the cDNA or gDNA that made up the material.

Original processing methods: Nucleated cell counts were estimated from reference gene primer amplification. TCRdb's table, derived via immunoSEQ multiplex PCR, lists solely in-frame clones and lacks some. V and J calls and clone size are copied from that table; D and trimming were computed from the DNA. Of approximately 200,000 clones in the sample, about 85% were seen once. CDR1 is LNHDA and CDR2 is SQIVND in the germline V gene (reference sequence). CDR3 length: 15 residues. V lost 1 base to trimming and J lost 5 bases; unmatched junction nucleotides: 3. Concerning this clone itself: The sample carries other DNA sequences with the same CDR3.

The sequence derives from a man between 65 and 79 years old with active or convalescent COVID-19. The specimen sequenced was peripheral blood. The genes are TRBV19 and TRBJ2-2; 8 bases are shared with TRBD1. The CDR3 loop is CASSIVQGATGELFF. The DNA of the CDR3 is TGTGCCAGTAGTATAGTTCAGGGGGCGACCGGGGAGCTGTTTTTT.